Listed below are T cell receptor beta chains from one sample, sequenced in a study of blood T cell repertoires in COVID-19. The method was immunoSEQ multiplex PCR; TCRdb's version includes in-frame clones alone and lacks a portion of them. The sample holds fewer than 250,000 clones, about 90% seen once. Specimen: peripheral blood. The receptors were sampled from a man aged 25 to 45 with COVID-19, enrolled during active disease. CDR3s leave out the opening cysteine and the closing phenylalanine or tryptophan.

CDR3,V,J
ASSLTGAMNTEAF,TRBV5-1,TRBJ1-1
ASIYQGGNSPLH,TRBV2,TRBJ1-6
AWSTPGGTGELF,TRBV30,TRBJ2-2
ASSIQGAGEQY,TRBV6-5,TRBJ2-7
ASSLGTGGNEETQY,TRBV5-1,TRBJ2-5
ASRDGGAADTQY,TRBV28,TRBJ2-3
ASSTHPRTSGGSPSSYNEQF,TRBV19,TRBJ2-1
ASSLGGQNTEAF,TRBV5-5,TRBJ1-1
ASSQAGGGQVNNSPLH,TRBV4-2,TRBJ1-6
ASSLAGYGNTIY,TRBV5-1,TRBJ1-3
ASSTGTSGALPYEQY,TRBV14,TRBJ2-7
ASRSGNGNTEAF,TRBV9,TRBJ1-1
ASSSLTGGVYLT,TRBV11-2,TRBJ1-2
ASSPPGAGGLSYQETQY,TRBV7-9,TRBJ2-5
ASSLSLGKRDNFDRTQY,TRBV18,TRBJ2-3
AWSPREGWVNTEAF,TRBV30,TRBJ1-1
ASSGGGAYRLAKNIQY,TRBV6-2/TRBV6-3,TRBJ2-4
ASSQVATNEKLF,TRBV4-1,TRBJ1-4
ASSFEGTSTPYNEQF,TRBV7-6,TRBJ2-1
ASSIRTGEKLF,TRBV19,TRBJ1-4
ASSLIQGLSIGEQF,TRBV3-1/TRBV3-2,TRBJ2-1
SVGTGKGEKLF,TRBV29-1,TRBJ1-4
ASSQEPIVADTQY,TRBV3-1/TRBV3-2,TRBJ2-3
AWRDSTPDTQY,TRBV30,TRBJ2-3
ASSADRPQETQY,TRBV5-4,TRBJ2-5
ASSPLAGDQETQY,TRBV9,TRBJ2-5
ASSSSDRGGGQY,TRBV6-5,TRBJ2-7
ASSTGQEGAGYT,TRBV5-1,TRBJ1-2
ASSSIRLDYGYT,TRBV11-2,TRBJ1-2
ASSQGGNTGELF,TRBV3-1/TRBV3-2,TRBJ2-2
ASSIDRGDGYT,TRBV2,TRBJ1-2
ASSDRRGGEADTQY,TRBV6-1,TRBJ2-3
ASSFAGRTDTQY,TRBV7-9,TRBJ2-3
AWSKGTGTLF,TRBV30,TRBJ1-4
AWKSAGTGGYT,TRBV30,TRBJ1-2
ASSLYQGYTEAF,TRBV28,TRBJ1-1
ASSVTGMNTEAF,TRBV9,TRBJ1-1
ASSLGRDRVTNEKLF,TRBV5-1,TRBJ1-4
ASSQLAAAGYEQY,TRBV4-2,TRBJ2-7
ASGQQPFHGYT,TRBV12-3/TRBV12-4,TRBJ1-2
ASSSQGEVDEQY,TRBV3-1/TRBV3-2,TRBJ2-7
SASRLGATEYGYT,TRBV20-1,TRBJ1-2
ASSKRWGPVT,TRBV21-1,TRBJ1-2
ASRIGGVSGYT,TRBV2,TRBJ1-2
ASSPREVAEAF,TRBV13,TRBJ1-1